This T cell receptor (beta chain) was obtained from a study of blood T cell repertoires in COVID-19. Background on the study: COVID-19 samples from acute and convalescent phases originated in the United States, Italy and Spain.

V gave up 3 bases and J gave up 2 bases, with 14 bases separating them. Germline lookup yields CDR1 MDHEN and CDR2 SYDVKM. The CDR3 contains 16 residues. The authors' processing: Estimation of nucleated cell counts was performed using reference gene primer amplification. Here immunoSEQ multiplex PCR was the method, and the copy in TCRdb shows in-frame clones only, minus some. The D gene and trimming were derived from the DNA, and the V and J assignments and clone size from that table. The data contain some 240,000 clones, 70% to 85% of them seen just once; the ten biggest clones take up roughly a tenth.

The receptor's source is a woman aged 80 or over with acute or convalescent COVID-19. The genes are TRBV28 and TRBJ1-3; unclear D gene. Sequenced input: peripheral blood. The DNA for the CDR3 is TGTGCCAGCAGTTTGCCCGGAGAAGCGGCTGGAAACACCATATATTTT. This codes for CASSLPGEAAGNTIYF. Full variable domain (rest looked up from reference TRBV28 and TRBJ1-3): DVKVTQSSRYLVKRTGEKVFLECVQDMDHENMFWYRQDPGLGLRLIYFSYDVKMKEKGDIPEGYSVSREKKERFSLILESASTNQTSMYLCASSLPGEAAGNTIYFGEGSWLTVV.